This T cell receptor beta chain emerged from a study of shared clonotypes between healthy human individuals. The repertoire was sequenced with immunoSEQ multiplex PCR; TCRdb's copy has only in-frame clones and lacks some. The table has 450,000 to 600,000 clones, around 80% seen once; the top ten hold approximately 12%. The germline V and J ends were trimmed by 1 base and 2 bases, with 12 bases remaining between them. This CDR3 is 14 amino acids long. CDR1 and CDR2 from the germline V gene are GTSNPN and SVGIG (reference sequence). Genomic DNA from unsorted samples was obtained from about 82 million PBMCs (per sample).

The sequencing sample was made of PBMCs. The receptor's source is a woman aged 40 to 50 in good health. Some clones in this sample may be carry-over from other donors' samples. This sequence joins TRBV30 and TRBJ2-7; either TRBD1 or TRBD2 may supply D (5 bases each). CDR3 DNA: TGTGCCTGGAGTGCGGGGCAGGGCCCCTACGAGCAGTACTTC. Translating it yields CAWSAGQGPYEQYF.